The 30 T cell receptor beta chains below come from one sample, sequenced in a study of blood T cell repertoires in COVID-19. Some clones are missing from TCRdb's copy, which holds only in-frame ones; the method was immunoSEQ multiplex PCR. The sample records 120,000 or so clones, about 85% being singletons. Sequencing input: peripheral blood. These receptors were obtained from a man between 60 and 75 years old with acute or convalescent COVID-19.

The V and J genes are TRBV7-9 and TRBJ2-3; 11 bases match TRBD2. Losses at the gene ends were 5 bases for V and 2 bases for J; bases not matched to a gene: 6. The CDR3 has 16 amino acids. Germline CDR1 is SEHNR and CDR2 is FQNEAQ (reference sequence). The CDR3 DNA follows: TGTGCCAGCAGCGATACGACTAGCGGGGACACAGATACGCAGTATTTT. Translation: CASSDTTSGDTDTQYF.

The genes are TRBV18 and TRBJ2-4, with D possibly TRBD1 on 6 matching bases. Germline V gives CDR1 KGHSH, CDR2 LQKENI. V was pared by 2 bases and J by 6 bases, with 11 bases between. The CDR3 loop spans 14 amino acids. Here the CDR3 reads CASSPGLRGNIQYF. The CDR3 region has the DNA TGTGCCAGCTCACCAGGACTCAGGGGAAACATTCAGTACTTC.

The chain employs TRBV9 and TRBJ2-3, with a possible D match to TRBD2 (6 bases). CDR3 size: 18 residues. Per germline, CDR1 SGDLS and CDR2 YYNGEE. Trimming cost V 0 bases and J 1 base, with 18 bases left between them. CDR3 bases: TGTGCCAGCAGCGTAGCATGGAGGGACCCCAAGGGCACAGATACGCAGTATTTT. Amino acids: CASSVAWRDPKGTDTQYF.

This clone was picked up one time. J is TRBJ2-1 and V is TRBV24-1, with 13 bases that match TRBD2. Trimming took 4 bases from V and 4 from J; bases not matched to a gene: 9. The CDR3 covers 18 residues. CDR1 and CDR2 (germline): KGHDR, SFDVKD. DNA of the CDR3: TGTGCCACCAGTGACCGTTGGACTAGCGGGAGAGATTACAATGAGCAGTTCTTC. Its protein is CATSDRWTSGRDYNEQFF.

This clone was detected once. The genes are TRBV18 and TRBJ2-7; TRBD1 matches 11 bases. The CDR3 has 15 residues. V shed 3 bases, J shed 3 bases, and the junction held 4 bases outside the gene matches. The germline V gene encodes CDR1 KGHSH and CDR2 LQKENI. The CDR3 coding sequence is TGTGCCAGCTCACCGGCGGGGACAGGGGGCTACGAGCAGTACTTC. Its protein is CASSPAGTGGYEQYF.

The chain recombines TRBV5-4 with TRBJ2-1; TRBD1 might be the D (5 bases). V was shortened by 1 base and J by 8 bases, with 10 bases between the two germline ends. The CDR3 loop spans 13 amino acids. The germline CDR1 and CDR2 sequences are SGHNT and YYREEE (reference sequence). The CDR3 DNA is TGTGCCAGCAGCTTGACAGGCCCCCATGAGCAGTTCTTC. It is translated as CASSLTGPHEQFF. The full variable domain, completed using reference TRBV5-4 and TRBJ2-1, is ETGVTQSPTHLIKTRGQQVTLRCSSQSGHNTVSWYQQALGQGPQFIFQYYREEENGRGNFPPRFSGLQFPNYSSELNVNALELDDSALYLCASSLTGPHEQFFGPGTRLTVL.

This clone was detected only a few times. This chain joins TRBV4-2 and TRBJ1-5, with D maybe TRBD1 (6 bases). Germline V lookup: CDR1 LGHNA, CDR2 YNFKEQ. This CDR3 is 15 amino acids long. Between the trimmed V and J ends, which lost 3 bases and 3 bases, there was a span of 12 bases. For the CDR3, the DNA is TGTGCCAGCAGCCAGGAACAGGGCGTCAATCAGCCCCAGCATTTT. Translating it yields CASSQEQGVNQPQHF.

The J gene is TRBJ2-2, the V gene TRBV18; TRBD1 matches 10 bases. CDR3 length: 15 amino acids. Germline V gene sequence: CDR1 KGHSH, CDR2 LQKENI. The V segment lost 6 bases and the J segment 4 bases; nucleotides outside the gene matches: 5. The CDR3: CASSFGQGGTGELFF. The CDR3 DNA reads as TGTGCCAGCTCGTTCGGACAGGGGGGCACCGGGGAGCTGTTTTTT.

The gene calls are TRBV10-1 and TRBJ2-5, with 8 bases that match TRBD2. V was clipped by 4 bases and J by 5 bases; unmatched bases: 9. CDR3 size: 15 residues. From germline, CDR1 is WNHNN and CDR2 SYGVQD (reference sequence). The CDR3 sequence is CASSVAGSPGETQYF. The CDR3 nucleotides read TGCGCCAGCAGTGTAGCGGGATCTCCGGGGGAGACCCAGTACTTC.

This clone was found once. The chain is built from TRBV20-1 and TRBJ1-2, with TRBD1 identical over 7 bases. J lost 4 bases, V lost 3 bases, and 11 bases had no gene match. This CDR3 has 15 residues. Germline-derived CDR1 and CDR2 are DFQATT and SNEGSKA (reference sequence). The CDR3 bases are TGCAGTGCTAGTCCTCGGACAGGAGAGGGCTATGGCTACACCTTC. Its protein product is CSASPRTGEGYGYTF.

The CDR3 coding sequence is TGTGCCAGTAGTATCTCTGGGGCTGGCAATCAGCCCCAGCATTTT. It is translated as CASSISGAGNQPQHF. The chain employs TRBV19 and TRBJ1-5; D is perhaps TRBD1 (5 bases). Looked up from germline, CDR1 is LNHDA and CDR2 is SQIVND (reference sequence). Deletions cut 3 bases from V and 2 bases from J, with 11 bases between. The CDR3 runs 15 residues.

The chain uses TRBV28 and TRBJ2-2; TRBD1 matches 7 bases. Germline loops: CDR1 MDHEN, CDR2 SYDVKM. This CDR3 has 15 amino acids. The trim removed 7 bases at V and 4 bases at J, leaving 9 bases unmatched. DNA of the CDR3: TGTGCCAGCACTCAAGGGGGCGGACTCACCGGGGAGCTGTTTTTT. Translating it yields CASTQGGGLTGELFF.

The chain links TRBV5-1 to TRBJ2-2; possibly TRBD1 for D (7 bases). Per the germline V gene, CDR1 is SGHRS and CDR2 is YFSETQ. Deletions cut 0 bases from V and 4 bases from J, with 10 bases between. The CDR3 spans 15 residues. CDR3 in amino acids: CASSLDRGGTGELFF. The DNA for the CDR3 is TGCGCCAGCAGCTTGGACAGGGGAGGCACCGGGGAGCTGTTTTTT.

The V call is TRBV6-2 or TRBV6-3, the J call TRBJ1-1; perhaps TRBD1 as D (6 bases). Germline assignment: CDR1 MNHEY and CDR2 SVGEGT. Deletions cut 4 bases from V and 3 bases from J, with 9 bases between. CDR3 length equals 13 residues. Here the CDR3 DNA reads TGTGCCAGCAGTTTTAACAGGGACACTGAAGCTTTCTTT. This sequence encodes CASSFNRDTEAFF.

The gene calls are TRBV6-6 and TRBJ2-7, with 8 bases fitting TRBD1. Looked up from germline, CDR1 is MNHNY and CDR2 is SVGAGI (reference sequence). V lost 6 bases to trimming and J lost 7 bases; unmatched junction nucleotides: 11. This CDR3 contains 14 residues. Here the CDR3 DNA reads TGTGCCAGCAGCCCTCCCCCGACAGGGGAAGAGCAGTACTTC. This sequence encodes CASSPPPTGEEQYF.

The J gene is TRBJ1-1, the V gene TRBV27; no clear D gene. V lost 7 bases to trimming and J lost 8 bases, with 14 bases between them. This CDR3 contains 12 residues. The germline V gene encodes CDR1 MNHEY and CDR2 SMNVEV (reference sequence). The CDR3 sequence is CASTDSHTEAFF. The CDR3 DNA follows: TGTGCCAGCACCGATAGCCATACAGAAGCTTTCTTT.

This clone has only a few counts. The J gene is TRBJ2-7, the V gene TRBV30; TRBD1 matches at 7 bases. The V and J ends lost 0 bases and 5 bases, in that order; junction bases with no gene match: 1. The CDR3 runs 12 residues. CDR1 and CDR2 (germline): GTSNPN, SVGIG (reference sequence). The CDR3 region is CAWSVTGNEQYF. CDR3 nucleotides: TGTGCCTGGAGTGTGACAGGGAACGAGCAGTACTTC.

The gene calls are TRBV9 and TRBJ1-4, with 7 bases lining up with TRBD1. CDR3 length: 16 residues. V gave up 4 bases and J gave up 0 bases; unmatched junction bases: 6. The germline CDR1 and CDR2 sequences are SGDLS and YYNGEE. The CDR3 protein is CASSPDRLTTNEKLFF. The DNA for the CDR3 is TGTGCCAGCAGCCCGGACAGGCTTACAACTAATGAAAAACTGTTTTTT.

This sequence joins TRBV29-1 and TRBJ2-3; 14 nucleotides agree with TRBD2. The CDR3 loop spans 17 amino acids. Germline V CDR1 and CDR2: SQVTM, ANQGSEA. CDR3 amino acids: CSTTGLAGVERQDTQYF. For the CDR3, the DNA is TGCAGTACTACGGGACTAGCGGGAGTAGAAAGACAGGATACGCAGTATTTT.

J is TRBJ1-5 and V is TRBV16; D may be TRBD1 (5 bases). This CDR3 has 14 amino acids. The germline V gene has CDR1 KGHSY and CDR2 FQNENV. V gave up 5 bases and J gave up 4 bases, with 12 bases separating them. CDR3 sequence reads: CASSEGRVNQPQHF. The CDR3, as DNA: TGTGCCAGCAGCGAAGGCAGGGTAAATCAGCCCCAGCATTTT. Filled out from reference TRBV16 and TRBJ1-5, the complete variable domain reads GEEVAQTPKHLVRGEGQKAKLYCAPIKGHSYVFWYQQVLKNEFKFLISFQNENVFDETGMPKERFSAKCLPNSPCSLEIQATKLEDSAVYFCASSEGRVNQPQHFGDGTRLSIL.

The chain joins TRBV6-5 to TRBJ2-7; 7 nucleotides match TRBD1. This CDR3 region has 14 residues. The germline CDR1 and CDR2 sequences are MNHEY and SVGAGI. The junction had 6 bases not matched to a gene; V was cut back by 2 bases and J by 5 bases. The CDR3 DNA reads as TGTGCCAGCAGTTACGACCGACAGGGCCACGAGCAGTACTTC. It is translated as CASSYDRQGHEQYF.

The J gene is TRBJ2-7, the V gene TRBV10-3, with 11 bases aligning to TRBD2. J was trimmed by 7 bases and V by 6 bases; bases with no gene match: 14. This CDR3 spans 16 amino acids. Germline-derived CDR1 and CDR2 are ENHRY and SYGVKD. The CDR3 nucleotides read TGTGCCATCAGCCTTACCGGGACTAGCGGAGCAGGGGAGCAGTACTTC. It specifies CAISLTGTSGAGEQYF.

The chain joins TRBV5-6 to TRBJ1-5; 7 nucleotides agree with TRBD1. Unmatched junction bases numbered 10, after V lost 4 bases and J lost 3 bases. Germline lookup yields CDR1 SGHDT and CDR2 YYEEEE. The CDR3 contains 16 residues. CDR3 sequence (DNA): TGTGCCAGCAGCGCGGGACAGATAAACTACAATCAGCCCCAGCATTTT. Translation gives CASSAGQINYNQPQHF.

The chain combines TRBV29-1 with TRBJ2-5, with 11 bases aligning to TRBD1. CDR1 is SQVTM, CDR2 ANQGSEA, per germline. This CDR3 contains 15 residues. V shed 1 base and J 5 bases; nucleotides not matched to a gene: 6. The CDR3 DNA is TGCAGCGTTGAAGTAGTAAGGGACAGGGGGGAGACCCAGTACTTC. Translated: CSVEVVRDRGETQYF.

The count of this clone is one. CDR3 in DNA: TGTGCCAGCAGCCCTGGCAACCGGGGCACCGGGGAGCTGTTTTTT. Protein product: CASSPGNRGTGELFF. The V and J genes are TRBV7-6 and TRBJ2-2; the D gene is possibly TRBD2 (5 bases). In germline, CDR1 is SGHVS, CDR2 FNYEAQ. Trimming cost V 5 bases and J 4 bases, with 14 bases left between them. The CDR3 consists of 15 residues.

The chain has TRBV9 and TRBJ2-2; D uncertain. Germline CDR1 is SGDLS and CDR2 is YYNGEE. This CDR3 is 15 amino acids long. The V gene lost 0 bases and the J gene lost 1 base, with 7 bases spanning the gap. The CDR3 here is CASSVGRLNTGELFF. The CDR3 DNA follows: TGTGCCAGCAGCGTAGGGCGGTTGAACACCGGGGAGCTGTTTTTT.

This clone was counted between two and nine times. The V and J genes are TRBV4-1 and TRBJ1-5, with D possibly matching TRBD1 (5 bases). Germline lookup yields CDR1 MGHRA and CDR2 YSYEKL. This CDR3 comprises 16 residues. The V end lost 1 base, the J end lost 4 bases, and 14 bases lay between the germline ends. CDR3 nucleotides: TGCGCCAGCAGCCAAGGGCTAGGGGATTATAATCAGCCCCAGCATTTT. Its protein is CASSQGLGDYNQPQHF.

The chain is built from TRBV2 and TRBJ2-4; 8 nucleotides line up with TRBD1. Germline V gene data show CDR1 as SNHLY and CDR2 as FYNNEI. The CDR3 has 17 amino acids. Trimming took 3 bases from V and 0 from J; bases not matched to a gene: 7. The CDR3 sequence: CASSDLQTGVAKNIQYF. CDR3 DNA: TGTGCCAGCAGTGACCTCCAGACAGGGGTAGCCAAAAACATTCAGTACTTC.

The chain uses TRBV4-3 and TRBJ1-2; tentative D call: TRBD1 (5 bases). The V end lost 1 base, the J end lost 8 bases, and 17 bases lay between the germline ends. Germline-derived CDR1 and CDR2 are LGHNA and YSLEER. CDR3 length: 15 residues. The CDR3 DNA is TGCGCCAGCAGCCAAGGAGGAGTCGGGGGAGGGGGCTACACCTTC. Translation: CASSQGGVGGGGYTF.

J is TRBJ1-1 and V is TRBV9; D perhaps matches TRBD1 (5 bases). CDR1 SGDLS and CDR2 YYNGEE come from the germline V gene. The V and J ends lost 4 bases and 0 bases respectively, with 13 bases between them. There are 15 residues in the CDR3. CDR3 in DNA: TGTGCCAGCAGCCGACAGATCGAGATGAACACTGAAGCTTTCTTT. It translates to CASSRQIEMNTEAFF. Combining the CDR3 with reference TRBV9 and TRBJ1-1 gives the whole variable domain DSGVTQTPKHLITATGQRVTLRCSPRSGDLSVYWYQQSLDQGLQFLIQYYNGEERAKGNILERFSAQQFPDLHSELNLSSLELGDSALYFCASSRQIEMNTEAFFGQGTRLTVV.